This T cell receptor (beta chain) was profiled in a study of identical twins. This clonotype was detected only a few times. Each CDR3 protein is one row after TCRdb ran MiXCR on the 5' RACE reads. The repertoire holds roughly 500,000 distinct CDR3 sequences, about 20% seen once, with 0.8% to 1% in the top ten. The CDR3 is made up of 15 amino acids. Trimming took 1 base from V and 0 from J, leaving 10 bases between them. The V gene's germline CDR1 is SGHRS and CDR2 YFSETQ. The same specimen was also included in a second study, on T cells expressing NK-cell markers.

The rearrangement joins TRBV5-1 to TRBJ1-1; TRBD1 might be the D (5 bases). The material sequenced was CD4+ T cells sorted from blood. This receptor was obtained from a woman younger than 30 in good health. CDR3 DNA: TGCGCCAGCAGCTTGATAGGGGCTGTGAACACTGAAGCTTTCTTT. As protein: CASSLIGAVNTEAFF.